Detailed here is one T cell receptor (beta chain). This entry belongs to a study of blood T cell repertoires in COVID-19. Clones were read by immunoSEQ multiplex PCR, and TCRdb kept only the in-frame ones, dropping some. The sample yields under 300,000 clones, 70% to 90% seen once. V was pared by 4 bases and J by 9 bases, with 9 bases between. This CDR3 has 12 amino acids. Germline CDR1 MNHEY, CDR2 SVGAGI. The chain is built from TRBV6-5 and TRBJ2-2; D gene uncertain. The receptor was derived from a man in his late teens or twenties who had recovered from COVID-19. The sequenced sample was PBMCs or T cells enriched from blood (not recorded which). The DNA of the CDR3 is TGTGCCAGCAGTTCCCTGAGGTGGGAGCTGTTTTTT. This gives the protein CASSSLRWELFF.